Shown below are 2 T cell receptor beta chains from a single sample sequenced in a study of shared T cell receptors in the human thymus. The protocol was immunoSEQ multiplex PCR, while the TCRdb copy is restricted to in-frame clones and leaves out a portion. The sample contains 720,000 or so clones, roughly 88% of which appear only once. The same sample was also used in a study of human thymus T cells.

Sequencing was done on a sample of thymocytes. All receptors derive from a girl under three years old with a congenital heart defect.

The table lists this clone with a count of one. This chain uses TRBV4-3 with TRBJ1-4; D uncertain. The CDR3 loop spans 12 amino acids. Deletions cut 1 base from V and 8 bases from J, with 5 bases between. CDR1 and CDR2 from the germline V gene are LGHNA and YSLEER. The CDR3 nucleotides read TGCGCCAGCAGCCAAGGACACGAAAAACTGTTTTTT. It encodes CASSQGHEKLFF.

This clone was detected only once. The genes are TRBV5-1 and TRBJ2-3; D ambiguous. This CDR3 contains 12 residues. Germline V gene sequence: CDR1 SGHRS, CDR2 YFSETQ. V was clipped by 3 bases and J by 6 bases, with 8 bases between them. The CDR3 DNA is TGCGCCAGCAGCTCCCCTATTGATACGCAGTATTTT. This sequence encodes CASSSPIDTQYF. The entire variable domain, with the rest obtained from reference TRBV5-1 and TRBJ2-3, is as follows: KAGVTQTPRYLIKTRGQQVTLSCSPISGHRSVSWYQQTPGQGLQFLFEYFSETQRNKGNFPGRFSGRQFSNSRSEMNVSTLELGDSALYLCASSSPIDTQYFGPGTRLTVL.